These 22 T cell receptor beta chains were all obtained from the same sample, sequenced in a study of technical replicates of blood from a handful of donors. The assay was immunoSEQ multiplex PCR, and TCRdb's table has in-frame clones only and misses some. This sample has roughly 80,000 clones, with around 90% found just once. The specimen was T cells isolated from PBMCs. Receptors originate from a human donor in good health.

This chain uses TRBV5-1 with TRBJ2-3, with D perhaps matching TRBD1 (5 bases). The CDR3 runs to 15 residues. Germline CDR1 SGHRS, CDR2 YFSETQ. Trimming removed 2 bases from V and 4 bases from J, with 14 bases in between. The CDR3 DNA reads TGCGCCAGCAGCTTTGTTGGTCTGGGGCCAGATACGCAGTATTTT. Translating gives CASSFVGLGPDTQYF.

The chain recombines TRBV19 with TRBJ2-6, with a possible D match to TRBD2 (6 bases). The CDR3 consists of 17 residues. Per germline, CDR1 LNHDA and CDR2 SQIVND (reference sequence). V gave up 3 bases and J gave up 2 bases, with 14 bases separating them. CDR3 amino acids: CASSMGGGRPGANVLTF. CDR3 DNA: TGTGCCAGTAGTATGGGCGGAGGGAGACCTGGGGCCAACGTCCTGACTTTC.

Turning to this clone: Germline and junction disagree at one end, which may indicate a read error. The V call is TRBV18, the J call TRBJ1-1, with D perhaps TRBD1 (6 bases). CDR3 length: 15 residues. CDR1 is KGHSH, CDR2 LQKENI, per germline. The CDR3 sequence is CASSQRETGNPEAFF. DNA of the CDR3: TGTGCCAGCTCACAGAGGGAAACAGGGAACCCTGAAGCTTTCTTT.

The CDR3: CASSFGTVNTEAFF. The CDR3 nucleotides read TGTGCCAGCAGTTTCGGGACAGTGAACACTGAAGCTTTCTTT. The chain uses TRBV27 and TRBJ1-1, with TRBD1 identical over 7 bases. This CDR3 contains 14 residues. J gave up 0 bases and V 3 bases, and 1 base lay outside the gene matches. CDR1 is MNHEY, CDR2 SMNVEV, per germline (reference sequence).

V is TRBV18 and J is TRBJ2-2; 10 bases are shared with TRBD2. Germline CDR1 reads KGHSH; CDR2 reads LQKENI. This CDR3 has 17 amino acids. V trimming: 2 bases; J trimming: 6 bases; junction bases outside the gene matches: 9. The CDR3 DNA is TGTGCCAGCTCACCATTGACTAGCGGGCCATCGGCCGGGGAGCTGTTTTTT. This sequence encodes CASSPLTSGPSAGELFF.

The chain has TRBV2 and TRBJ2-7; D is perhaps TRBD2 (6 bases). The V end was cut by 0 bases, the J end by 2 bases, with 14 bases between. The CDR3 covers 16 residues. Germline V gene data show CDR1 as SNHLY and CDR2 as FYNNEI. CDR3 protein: CASSEAPTSWAYEQYF. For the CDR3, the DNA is TGTGCCAGCAGTGAAGCGCCCACTAGCTGGGCCTACGAGCAGTACTTC. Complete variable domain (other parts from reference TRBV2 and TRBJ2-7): EPEVTQTPSHQVTQMGQEVILRCVPISNHLYFYWYRQILGQKVEFLVSFYNNEISEKSEIFDDQFSVERPDGSNFTLKIRSTKLEDSAMYFCASSEAPTSWAYEQYFGPGTRLTVT.

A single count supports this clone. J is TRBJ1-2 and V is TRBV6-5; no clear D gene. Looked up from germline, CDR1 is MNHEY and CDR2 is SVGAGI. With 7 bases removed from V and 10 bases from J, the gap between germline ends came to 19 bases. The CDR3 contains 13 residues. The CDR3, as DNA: TGTGCCAGCACCTCGCCCCCCTCTTTAGTCTACACCTTC. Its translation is CASTSPPSLVYTF.

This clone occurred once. The CDR3, as DNA: TGTGCCAGCAGCGGGCCGGGACTAGCGGGAGTGGGTGAGACCCAGTACTTC. It encodes CASSGPGLAGVGETQYF. V and J are TRBV11-2 and TRBJ2-5; 14 bases align to TRBD2. The germline gives CDR1 SGHAT, CDR2 FQNNGV. The CDR3 sequence is 17 residues long. With 5 bases clipped from V and 5 bases from J, the junction kept 10 bases outside the gene matches.

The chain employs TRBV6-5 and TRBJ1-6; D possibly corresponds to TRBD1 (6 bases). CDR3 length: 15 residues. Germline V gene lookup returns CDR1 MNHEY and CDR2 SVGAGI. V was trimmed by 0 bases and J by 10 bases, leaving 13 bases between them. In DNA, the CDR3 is TGTGCCAGCAGTTACTCACAGGGTTCAGGGTCACCCCTCCACTTT. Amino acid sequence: CASSYSQGSGSPLHF.

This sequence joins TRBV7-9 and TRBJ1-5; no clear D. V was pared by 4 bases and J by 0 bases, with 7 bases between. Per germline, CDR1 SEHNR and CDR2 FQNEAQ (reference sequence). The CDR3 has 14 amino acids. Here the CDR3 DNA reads TGTGCCAGCAGCTACTCCGGTAGCAATCAGCCCCAGCATTTT. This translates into CASSYSGSNQPQHF.

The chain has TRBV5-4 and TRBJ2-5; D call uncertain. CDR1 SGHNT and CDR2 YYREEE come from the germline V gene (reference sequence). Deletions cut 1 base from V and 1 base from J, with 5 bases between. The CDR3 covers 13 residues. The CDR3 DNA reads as TGTGCCAGCAGCTTGTCCGGCCAAGAGACCCAGTACTTC. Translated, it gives CASSLSGQETQYF.

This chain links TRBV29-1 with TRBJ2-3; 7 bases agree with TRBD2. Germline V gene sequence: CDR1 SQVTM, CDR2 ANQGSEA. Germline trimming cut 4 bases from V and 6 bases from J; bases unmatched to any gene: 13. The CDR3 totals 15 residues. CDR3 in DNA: TGCAGCGTTGGCCCTCGCGGACTAGTGACGGATACGCAGTATTTT. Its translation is CSVGPRGLVTDTQYF.

CDR3 in DNA: TGTGCCAGCGGGACTAGCGGGAGGGGGGATACGCAGTATTTT. Its translation is CASGTSGRGDTQYF. The chain links TRBV4-2 to TRBJ2-3; 16 bases map to TRBD2. Germline lookup yields CDR1 LGHNA and CDR2 YNFKEQ. The CDR3 sequence is 14 residues long. Trimming took 8 bases from V and 6 from J; bases not matched to a gene: 2.

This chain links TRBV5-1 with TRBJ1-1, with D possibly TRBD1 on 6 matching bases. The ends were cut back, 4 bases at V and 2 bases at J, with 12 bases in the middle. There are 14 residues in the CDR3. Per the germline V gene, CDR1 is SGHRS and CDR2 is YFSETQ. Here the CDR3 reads CASSVGQQNTEAFF. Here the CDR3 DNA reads TGCGCCAGCAGCGTCGGACAGCAAAACACTGAAGCTTTCTTT.

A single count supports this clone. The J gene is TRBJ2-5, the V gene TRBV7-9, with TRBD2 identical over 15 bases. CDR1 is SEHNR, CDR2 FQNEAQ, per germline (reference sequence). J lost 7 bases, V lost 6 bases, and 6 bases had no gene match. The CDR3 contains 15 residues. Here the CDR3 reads CASRDGLAGGRTQYF. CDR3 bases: TGTGCCAGCAGGGACGGACTAGCGGGAGGGCGGACCCAGTACTTC.

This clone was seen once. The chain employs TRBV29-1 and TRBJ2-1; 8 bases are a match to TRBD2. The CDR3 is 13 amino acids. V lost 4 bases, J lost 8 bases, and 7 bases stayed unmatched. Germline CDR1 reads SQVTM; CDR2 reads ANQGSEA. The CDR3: CSVAEREFHEQFF. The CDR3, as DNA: TGCAGCGTTGCCGAGCGGGAGTTCCATGAGCAGTTCTTC.

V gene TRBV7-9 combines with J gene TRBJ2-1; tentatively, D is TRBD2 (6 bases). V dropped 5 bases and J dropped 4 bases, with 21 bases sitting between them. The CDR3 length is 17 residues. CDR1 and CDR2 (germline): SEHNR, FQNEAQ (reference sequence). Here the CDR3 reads CASSRWRTSGLYNEQFF. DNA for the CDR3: TGTGCCAGCAGCCGCTGGAGGACCAGCGGGTTATACAATGAGCAGTTCTTC.

This CDR3 reads CASSTQGTGYGYTF. CDR3 nucleotide sequence: TGTGCCAGCAGTACACAGGGGACTGGCTATGGCTACACCTTC. This rearrangement joins TRBV27 to TRBJ1-2, with 7 positions matching TRBD1. Germline V CDR1 and CDR2: MNHEY, SMNVEV (reference sequence). V was pared by 5 bases and J by 4 bases, with 7 bases of the junction left unmatched. The CDR3 is 14 residues long.

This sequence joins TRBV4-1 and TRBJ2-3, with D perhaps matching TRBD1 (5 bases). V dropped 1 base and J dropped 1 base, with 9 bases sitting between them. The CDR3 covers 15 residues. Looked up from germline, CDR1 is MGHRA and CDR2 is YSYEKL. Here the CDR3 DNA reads TGCGCCAGCAGCCAAGGCCAGGGTCGCACAGATACGCAGTATTTT. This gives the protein CASSQGQGRTDTQYF.

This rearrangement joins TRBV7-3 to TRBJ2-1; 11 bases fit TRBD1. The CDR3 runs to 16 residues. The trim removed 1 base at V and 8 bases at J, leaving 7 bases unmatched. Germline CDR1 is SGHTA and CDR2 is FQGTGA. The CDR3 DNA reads TGTGCCAGCAGCTTAAGGGGTGGACAGGGGGCCTATGAGCAGTTCTTC. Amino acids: CASSLRGGQGAYEQFF.

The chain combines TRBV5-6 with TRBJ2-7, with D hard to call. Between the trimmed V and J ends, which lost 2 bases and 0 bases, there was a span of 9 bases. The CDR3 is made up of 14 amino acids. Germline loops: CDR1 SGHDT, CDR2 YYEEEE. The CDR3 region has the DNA TGTGCCAGCAGCTTCGCATGGGCCTCCTACGAGCAGTACTTC. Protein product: CASSFAWASYEQYF.

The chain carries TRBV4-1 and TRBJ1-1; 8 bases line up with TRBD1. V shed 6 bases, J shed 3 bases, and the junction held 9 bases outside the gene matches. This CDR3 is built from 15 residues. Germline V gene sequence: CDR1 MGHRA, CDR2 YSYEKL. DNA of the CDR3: TGCGCCAGCAGTCTCAGGGGGCAGGGGGACACTGAAGCTTTCTTT. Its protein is CASSLRGQGDTEAFF.